This TCR beta chain appears in the sequencing data of a study of shared clonotypes between healthy human individuals (dated by TCRdb to 2018 to 2020). Study-wide context: A couple of women and a few men aged 18 to 49 years were included in the cohort. Between about 0.9 and 10 billion PBMCs per donor were obtained by leukapheresis. For each donor, CD4 naive and CD4 memory were each given three plates, CD8 naive was given two plates, and CD8 memory was given one plate. To estimate repertoire size and how much clonotype sharing occurs between individuals, the study deeply sequenced the blood TCR repertoires of several healthy adults. To increase sequencing depth and limit assay-specific biases, TCR repertoire library preparation and sequencing were carried out by different laboratories using diverse techniques.

Using the deep immunoSEQ assay, TCR CDR3 regions were amplified from genomic DNA by multiplex PCR. For each cell subset, the extracted genomic DNA was distributed evenly across all wells of several immunoSEQ 96-well plates, and each plate served as one replicate. For sorted subsets, about 210 ng of genomic DNA, equivalent to 25,000 to 35,000 T cell genomes, went into each replicate PCR. The purified libraries were quantified using a Qubit 3.0 fluorometer, sized with a Bioanalyzer 2100, and then quantified again using the KAPA Library Quantification kit. A separate single-read 150-cycle Illumina NextSeq 550 flow cell was used to sequence each immunoSEQ 96-well plate. Per the original workflow: The immunoSEQ output contained only junctional sequences without quality scores, so filtering could not match that applied to full-length reads. To assign V/J genes and CDR3, sequences were annotated against IMGT germline references using PyIR, a Python wrapper for IgBLAST v1.9. Reads with weak V/J assignments (E-value above 1e-6), missing CDR3, stop codons, out-of-frame junctions, or ambiguous translated residues were removed. A V3J clonotype was defined by an identical inferred V gene, J gene, and CDR3 amino acid sequence. Percentage overlap between repertoires was calculated by dividing the number of shared unique clonotypes by the size of the smaller repertoire. Repertoire richness was assessed with RTK rarefaction, the Chao1 estimator, and Recon v2.1 estimates of unobserved clonotypes. Generation probabilities were computed with OLGA for all TCRbeta clonotypes obtained by the gDNA method from four donors. The source is immuneACCESS, and TCRdb retained only in-frame sequences with V and J called. Part of the clones is not carried over; for the studies checked, unresolved V genes explain less than half of this, and the remainder is unexplained. The DNA was the basis for D and trimming; V, J and clone size are from that table. For this sample there are about 1,800,000 clones; roughly 94% appear just once. Around 1% of the sample rests with the top ten.

This clone was recorded only once. No antigen is known for it. Qualities for individual bases were not recorded, and no much larger clone is one base off. On the study overall, not on this receptor specifically: Clonotypes shared by all four sorted-subset donors showed higher generation probabilities than non-shared clonotypes. Estimated clonotype richness was generally larger for naive than for memory subsets. Because the study included only a small number of donors, the genetic and exposure-history diversity represented was limited. Pairwise subsampling led to the expectation that sequencing depth would affect the degree of clonotype sharing among donors. Sampling was limited to blood, and TCR repertoires in tissue likely differ from TCR repertoires in blood. Sharing across a few donors was observed for 5% to 6.5% of naive CD4, under 4% of naive CD8, about 2.3% of memory CD4, and around 0.44% of memory CD8 clonotypes. Rarefaction of sorted-subset datasets indicated incomplete sequencing despite the large sequencing depth.

CDR1 and CDR2 are drawn from the germline V gene: SGHTS, YDEGEE. Measured from the cysteine to the phenylalanine, the CDR3 is 14 residues long. The sequence is cut down to CDR3 DNA, 42 bases in frame from base 1. V is shortened by 2 bases, J by 4 bases, and the region joining them spans 12 bases. CD8 naive samples were CD45RO-negative cells positively selected for CCR7, giving a CD45RA+CCR7+ population that excluded TemRA cells. The donors were healthy, HIV-negative adults who had no recently reported acute infections or vaccinations. All donors were Caucasian adults living in Nashville, Tennessee, USA. After blood collection by leukapheresis, PBMCs were isolated using Ficoll-Histopaque density gradient centrifugation and then cryopreserved in the vapor phase of liquid nitrogen. Analytical flow cytometry was used to check the purity and quantity of every magnetically sorted T cell population. Genomic DNA was isolated from each sorted fraction and quantified by UV absorbance on a Nanodrop 2000c.

Sequencing was carried out using naive CD8+ T cells sorted from blood. What this sample's cell subset or site label stands for: CD45RA+CCR7+. Recombination connected TRBV5-8 to TRBJ1-2; TRBD1 is a possible D gene, resting on 6 matching bases. The receptor was derived from a man between 18 and 29 years old in good health. The bases read TGTGCCAGCAGCTTCGGGGAGGGGGGCTATGGCTACACCTTC. Its protein is CASSFGEGGYGYTF. The entire variable domain, with the stretches around the CDR3 drawn from the reference TRBV5-8 and TRBJ1-2 proteins, is EAGVTQSPTHLIKTRGQQATLRCSPISGHTSVYWYQQALGLGLQFLLWYDEGEERNRGNFPPRFSGRQFPNYSSELNVNALELEDSALYLCASSFGEGGYGYTFGSGTRLTVV.